This TCR beta chain is from a study of cytomegalovirus exposure and HLA in healthy donors. Whole-study results and caveats: Most TCR beta V segments were productive about 87% or about 30% of the time in an earlier analysis. An analysis was carried out later, and it reportedly showed fewer N-insertions in an Asian-associated ancestry cluster than the 666-donor mean.

Turning to this clone: What it binds is unknown.

The PCR contained 60 Vbeta and 13 Jbeta primers. TCRdb's copy holds only in-frame clones and misses some; the assay was immunoSEQ multiplex PCR. The profile covers roughly 150,000 clones, with 73% appearing a single time and about 4.9% taken by the ten largest. V was clipped by 2 bases and J by 3 bases, with 8 bases between them. Germline CDR1 reads SGHTA; CDR2 reads FQGNSA. The CDR3 runs to 14 residues. Specimen: PBMCs. The gene calls are TRBV7-2 and TRBJ1-5, with D perhaps TRBD1 (6 bases). This sequence originates from a woman under 30 in good health and CMV-seropositive. The chain's CDR3 is CASSLHRDNQPQHF. CDR3 coding DNA: TGTGCCAGCAGCTTACACAGGGACAATCAGCCCCAGCATTTT.